These 28 T cell receptor beta chains originate from one sample sequenced in a study of vaccination effects on CD4 cells after COVID-19. Once cultured for roughly ten days, the cells underwent separation to obtain CD4+ T cells. Convalescent patients had PCR-confirmed SARS-CoV-2 infection between March and December 2020. Each participant received a vaccine that was either BNT162b2 or mRNA-1273, given as two doses. TCRdb's table, derived via immunoSEQ multiplex PCR, lists solely in-frame clones and lacks some. The profile shows about 50,000 clones, under 85% of them singletons. These receptors' antigens are unknown. The sample in question was CD4+ T cells from PBMCs cultured without peptide, obtained after COVID-19 vaccination. Receptor source: a human donor who had a prior SARS-CoV-2 infection.

The chain uses TRBV15 and TRBJ2-1, with TRBD2 matching 12 bases. The germline gives CDR1 LNHNV, CDR2 YYDKDF (reference sequence). V lost 3 bases and J lost 4; bases outside the gene matches: 7. The CDR3 spans 17 residues. The CDR3 coding sequence is TGTGCCACCAGCAGGGATAACCTAGCGGGGGGGTACAATGAGCAGTTCTTC. Residues: CATSRDNLAGGYNEQFF.

This rearrangement joins TRBV18 to TRBJ2-1; 9 bases map to TRBD2. Per germline, CDR1 KGHSH and CDR2 LQKENI. The ends lost 4 bases at V and 3 bases at J; junction bases unmatched: 10. The CDR3 length is 17 residues. CDR3 coding DNA: TGTGCCAGCTCACTCCTAGCGGGGAAGCTGGACTACAATGAGCAGTTCTTC. Its translation is CASSLLAGKLDYNEQFF.

This chain uses TRBV21-1 with TRBJ2-3; TRBD1 is the table's D call and was not checked against the DNA. TRBV21-1 is given as a pseudogene. The CDR3 is made up of 15 amino acids. DNA for the CDR3: TGTGCCAGCAGCAAATTTCACAGTAGCACAGATACGCAGTATTTT. Its translation is CASSKFHSSTDTQYF.

The chain links TRBV28 to TRBJ2-7; 10 positions agree with TRBD2. The V gene's germline CDR1 is MDHEN and CDR2 SYDVKM. Losses at the gene ends were 4 bases for V and 6 bases for J; bases not matched to a gene: 3. The CDR3 extends over 13 amino acids. Here the CDR3 reads CASSSLAGREQYF. The CDR3 DNA sequence: TGTGCCAGCAGTTCACTAGCGGGACGCGAGCAGTACTTC.

The chain employs TRBV30 and TRBJ1-2, with D possibly TRBD1 on 6 matching bases. Trimming shortened V by 5 bases and J by 1 base, and 17 bases separated the two germline ends. CDR1 is GTSNPN and CDR2 is SVGIG in the germline V gene (reference sequence). CDR3 length: 15 amino acids. CDR3 in amino acids: CAWVWGGRVNYGYTF. The DNA for the CDR3 is TGTGCCTGGGTCTGGGGGGGGCGCGTTAACTATGGCTACACCTTC.

The chain has TRBV24-1 and TRBJ1-5; 8 bases match TRBD1. There are 15 residues in the CDR3. The trim removed 4 bases at V and 3 bases at J, leaving 4 bases unmatched. The germline CDR1 and CDR2 sequences are KGHDR and SFDVKD. The chain's CDR3 is CATSDAGQVNQPQHF. The DNA for the CDR3 is TGTGCCACCAGTGACGCGGGACAGGTCAATCAGCCCCAGCATTTT.

This chain connects TRBV2 to TRBJ1-1, with D tentatively TRBD1 (5 bases). Looked up from germline, CDR1 is SNHLY and CDR2 is FYNNEI. V was trimmed by 8 bases and J by 7 bases, leaving 11 bases between them. This CDR3 spans 11 amino acids. In DNA, the CDR3 is TGTGCCAGCGGCCCAGGGAGTGAAGCTTTCTTT. Residues: CASGPGSEAFF.

The V gene is TRBV7-2, the J gene TRBJ2-3; the D is unclear. The CDR3 is 15 amino acids. The V gene's germline CDR1 is SGHTA and CDR2 FQGNSA. The V gene lost 5 bases and the J gene lost 0 bases, with 12 bases spanning the gap. The CDR3 region has the DNA TGTGCCAGCAGCGCGACAAAATCTAGCACAGATACGCAGTATTTT. Protein: CASSATKSSTDTQYF.

J is TRBJ2-7 and V is TRBV27; 7 nucleotides agree with TRBD1. Germline loops: CDR1 MNHEY, CDR2 SMNVEV (reference sequence). CDR3 length: 13 residues. The trim removed 6 bases at V and 5 bases at J, leaving 7 bases unmatched. The DNA for the CDR3 is TGTGCCAGCAGGAGACAGGGTTCCCACGAGCAGTACTTC. Translating gives CASRRQGSHEQYF.

The rearrangement links TRBV15 to TRBJ1-5; no clear D gene. CDR1 is LNHNV, CDR2 YYDKDF, per germline (reference sequence). CDR3 length: 15 amino acids. V was shortened by 0 bases and J by 6 bases, with 12 bases between the two germline ends. The CDR3 is CATSRDWSAGQPQHF. The DNA of the CDR3 is TGTGCCACCAGCAGAGATTGGAGCGCCGGTCAGCCCCAGCATTTT.

The gene calls are TRBV18 and TRBJ1-2, with 8 positions matching TRBD1. CDR3 length equals 15 residues. Germline lookup yields CDR1 KGHSH and CDR2 LQKENI. Losses at the gene ends were 5 bases for V and 3 bases for J; bases not matched to a gene: 8. The CDR3 here is CASSEGQGGDYGYTF. For the CDR3, the DNA is TGTGCCAGCTCAGAAGGACAGGGAGGGGACTATGGCTACACCTTC.

This clone is medium-sized by share. The chain has TRBV10-1 and TRBJ1-1, with D maybe TRBD1 (6 bases). This CDR3 has 12 amino acids. Germline CDR1 WNHNN, CDR2 SYGVQD (reference sequence). V lost 6 bases and J 4 bases, leaving 9 bases between the germline ends. The CDR3: CASRRQATEAFF. The CDR3 coding sequence is TGCGCCAGCAGAAGACAGGCCACTGAAGCTTTCTTT.

V gene TRBV7-9 combines with J gene TRBJ1-4; no clear D gene. The V end was cut by 1 base, the J end by 8 bases, with 14 bases between. This CDR3 contains 15 residues. Germline CDR1 and CDR2: SEHNR and FQNEAQ (reference sequence). The CDR3, as DNA: TGTGCCAGCAGCTTAGGAACAGTGACTTCGGAAAAACTGTTTTTT. Its translation is CASSLGTVTSEKLFF.

This chain connects TRBV4-1 to TRBJ1-4, with 8 positions matching TRBD1. The length of the CDR3 is 15 residues. Per germline, CDR1 MGHRA and CDR2 YSYEKL. V gave up 4 bases and J gave up 6 bases; unmatched junction bases: 7. CDR3 residues: CASSLIQGVDEKLFF. In DNA, the CDR3 is TGCGCCAGCAGCCTAATACAGGGGGTGGATGAAAAACTGTTTTTT.

The V and J genes are TRBV19 and TRBJ1-3, with a weak D call TRBD1 (6 bases). Germline loops: CDR1 LNHDA, CDR2 SQIVND (reference sequence). Trimming took 3 bases from V and 0 from J, leaving 18 bases between them. This CDR3 has 18 amino acids. The CDR3 reads CASSMGFGGGNSGNTIYF. The CDR3 coding sequence is TGTGCCAGTAGTATGGGTTTTGGGGGCGGAAACTCTGGAAACACCATATATTTT. Based on the CDR3 plus reference TRBV19 and TRBJ1-3, the full variable domain is DGGITQSPKYLFRKEGQNVTLSCEQNLNHDAMYWYRQDPGQGLRLIYYSQIVNDFQKGDIAEGYSVSREKKESFPLTVTSAQKNPTAFYLCASSMGFGGGNSGNTIYFGEGSWLTVV.

This chain uses TRBV18 with TRBJ1-3; perhaps TRBD1 as D (5 bases). The CDR3 runs to 14 residues. Germline assignment: CDR1 KGHSH and CDR2 LQKENI. V lost 2 bases and J lost 4, with 9 bases in between. The CDR3 nucleotides read TGTGCCAGCTCACCAGCAGGGCGAGGAAACACCATATATTTT. Translation: CASSPAGRGNTIYF.

The rearrangement uses TRBV11-2 and TRBJ2-2, with 9 bases that match TRBD2. The germline gives CDR1 SGHAT, CDR2 FQNNGV. CDR3 length: 15 amino acids. Unmatched junction bases numbered 7, after V lost 4 bases and J lost 7 bases. The CDR3 region is CASSSASGVVGELFF. The CDR3 bases are TGTGCCAGCAGCTCGGCTAGCGGGGTCGTCGGGGAGCTGTTTTTT. Based on the CDR3 plus reference TRBV11-2 and TRBJ2-2, the full variable domain is EAGVAQSPRYKIIEKRQSVAFWCNPISGHATLYWYQQILGQGPKLLIQFQNNGVVDDSQLPKDRFSAERLKGVDSTLKIQPAKLEDSAVYLCASSSASGVVGELFFGEGSRLTVL.

The chain recombines TRBV12-3 or TRBV12-4 with TRBJ1-1, with D uncertain. The CDR3 extends over 13 amino acids. V was clipped by 3 bases and J by 10 bases, with 15 bases between them. The CDR3 bases are TGTGCCAGCAGTTTTGATACGGCAGCCCCAGCTTTCTTT. Encoded protein: CASSFDTAAPAFF.

V usage is TRBV12-3 or TRBV12-4 and J usage is TRBJ1-3; D uncertain. The CDR3 is 12 residues long. V shed 4 bases and J shed 3 bases, with 4 bases lying between them. CDR3 coding DNA: TGTGCCAGCAGTTCCGGTGGAAACACCATATATTTT. Its translation: CASSSGGNTIYF.

The chain carries TRBV15 and TRBJ1-3, with D uncertain. Germline V CDR1 and CDR2: LNHNV, YYDKDF (reference sequence). CDR3 length: 15 amino acids. V was shortened by 3 bases and J by 2 bases, with 11 bases between the two germline ends. CDR3: CATSSARGTGNTIYF. As DNA, the CDR3 is TGTGCCACCAGCAGCGCCCGAGGGACTGGAAACACCATATATTTT.

The rearrangement uses TRBV13 and TRBJ2-3; 10 bases align to TRBD1. Germline V CDR1 and CDR2: PRHDT, FYEKMQ (reference sequence). CDR3 size: 16 residues. V was clipped by 4 bases and J by 2 bases; unmatched bases: 6. The CDR3 region is CASSWGDRGNTDTQYF. DNA for the CDR3: TGTGCCAGCAGCTGGGGGGACAGGGGAAACACAGATACGCAGTATTTT.

The J gene is TRBJ1-2, the V gene TRBV7-3; 10 nucleotides match TRBD1. CDR1 is SGHTA, CDR2 FQGTGA, per germline. This CDR3 has 13 amino acids. V lost 3 bases, J lost 5 bases, and 0 bases stayed unmatched. The CDR3 reads CASSLGQGYGYTF. The CDR3 nucleotides are TGTGCCAGCAGCTTGGGACAGGGGTATGGCTACACCTTC. Full variable domain (outside the CDR3, taken from reference TRBV7-3 and TRBJ1-2): GAGVSQTPSNKVTEKGKYVELRCDPISGHTALYWYRQSLGQGPEFLIYFQGTGAADDSGLPNDRFFAVRPEGSVSTLKIQRTERGDSAVYLCASSLGQGYGYTFGSGTRLTVV.

The V gene is TRBV18, the J gene TRBJ1-2; D is perhaps TRBD1 (6 bases). The germline V gene has CDR1 KGHSH and CDR2 LQKENI. This CDR3 has 13 residues. Trimming removed 3 bases at V and 6 bases at J, with 11 bases between. CDR3 loop: CASSPRQEDGYTF. The CDR3, as DNA: TGTGCCAGCTCACCGAGACAGGAAGATGGCTACACCTTC.

The V and J genes are TRBV7-8 and TRBJ2-7; D may match TRBD1 or TRBD2 (5 bases each). The CDR3 has 14 amino acids. V lost 1 base and J lost 3, with 10 bases in between. Germline-derived CDR1 and CDR2 are SGHVS and FQNEAQ. CDR3 nucleotides: TGTGCCAGCAGCTTAGTCAGGGAGAGCTACGAGCAGTACTTC. Translated, it gives CASSLVRESYEQYF.

The V gene is TRBV6-5, the J gene TRBJ2-2; D is undetermined. From germline, CDR1 is MNHEY and CDR2 SVGAGI. Deletions cut 0 bases from V and 5 bases from J, with 7 bases between. The CDR3 length is 14 residues. CDR3 in DNA: TGTGCCAGCAGTTACTCGCTCGGGACCGGGGAGCTGTTTTTT. The encoded protein is CASSYSLGTGELFF.

This clone was seen a few times. This chain joins TRBV10-2 and TRBJ2-7, with D possibly being TRBD2 (5 bases). There are 11 residues in the CDR3. Per the germline V gene, CDR1 is WSHSY and CDR2 is SAAADI. The ends were cut back, 6 bases at V and 7 bases at J, with 10 bases in the middle. The CDR3, as DNA: TGCGCCAGCAGGAGGACTGGAGAGCAGTACTTC. Translation gives CASRRTGEQYF.

This chain joins TRBV19 and TRBJ2-1; 9 bases are a match to TRBD2. CDR1 is LNHDA and CDR2 is SQIVND in the germline V gene (reference sequence). J was trimmed by 4 bases and V by 7 bases; bases with no gene match: 11. The CDR3 runs 16 residues. The CDR3 is CASTKLQTSGYNEQFF. The CDR3 DNA sequence: TGTGCCAGTACCAAACTCCAGACTAGCGGATACAATGAGCAGTTCTTC.

This clone was seen only a few times. The rearrangement uses TRBV9 and TRBJ2-3; 7 nucleotides line up with TRBD1. The CDR3 runs to 15 residues. The germline V gene encodes CDR1 SGDLS and CDR2 YYNGEE. V was clipped by 4 bases and J by 3 bases; unmatched bases: 8. The CDR3: CASSPRQGLTDTQYF. CDR3 DNA sequence: TGTGCCAGCAGCCCTCGACAGGGATTGACAGATACGCAGTATTTT.